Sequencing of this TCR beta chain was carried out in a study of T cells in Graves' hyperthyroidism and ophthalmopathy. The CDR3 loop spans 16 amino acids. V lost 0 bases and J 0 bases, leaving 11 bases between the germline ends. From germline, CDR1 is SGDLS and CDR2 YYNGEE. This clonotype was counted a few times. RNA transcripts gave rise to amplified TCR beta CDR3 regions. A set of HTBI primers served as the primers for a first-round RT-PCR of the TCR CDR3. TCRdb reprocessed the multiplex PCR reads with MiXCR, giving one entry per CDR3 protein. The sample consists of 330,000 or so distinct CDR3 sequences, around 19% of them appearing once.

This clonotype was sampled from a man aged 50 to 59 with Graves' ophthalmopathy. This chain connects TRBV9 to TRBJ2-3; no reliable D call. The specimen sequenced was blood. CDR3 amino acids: CASSVGGRPSTDTQYF. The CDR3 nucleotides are TGTGCCAGCAGCGTAGGTGGGCGACCTAGCACAGATACGCAGTATTTT.